At least ten counts were recorded for the clone carrying this T cell receptor (beta chain). Its matching antigen is unknown. The source of the sample is a study of shared clonotypes between healthy human individuals. All the donors were Caucasian adults who lived in Nashville, Tennessee. The CDR3 is 15 amino acids. V lost 6 bases and J lost 3, with 18 bases in between. Per germline, CDR1 MDHEN and CDR2 SYDVKM. Method: immunoSEQ multiplex PCR; TCRdb's copy keeps in-frame clones and lacks some. The top ten hold 0.89% of the sample, which has 850,000 to 1,100,000 clones, roughly 77% seen once. General study results and limits: Estimated clonotype richness was generally higher in naive than memory subsets. Clonotype sharing across several donors was observed for about 5.5% of naive CD4 clonotypes.

The V gene is TRBV28, the J gene TRBJ2-7; D possibly corresponds to TRBD2 (6 bases). The receptor's source is a man between 18 and 35 years old in good health. Some clones in this sample may be carry-over from other donors' samples. Sequenced material: memory CD4+ T cells from PBMCs. Subset noted: CD45RA-negative fraction. CDR3 coding DNA: TGTGCCAGCAGCCAGGCCGGGACTCGATACTACGAGCAGTACTTC. This gives the protein CASSQAGTRYYEQYF.